This TCR beta chain was captured in a study of blood T cell repertoires in COVID-19. Study-wide background: The analysed material was cDNA or gDNA that came from T cells, B-cell-depleted T cells, or PBMCs.

The assay was immunoSEQ multiplex PCR, and TCRdb's table has in-frame clones only and misses some. The sample contains 300,000 to 450,000 clones, around nine tenths of which appear only once. The V segment lost 1 base and the J segment 8 bases; nucleotides outside the gene matches: 7. The CDR3 spans 15 residues. Germline V gives CDR1 LGHNA, CDR2 YNFKEQ. The TCR originated in an older woman with COVID-19, enrolled during active disease. The sample was peripheral blood. This sequence joins TRBV4-2 and TRBJ2-1; TRBD2 matches 8 bases. The CDR3 nucleotides are TGTGCCAGCAGCCAAGTCGACGGGGGGGCTCATGAGCAGTTCTTC. Translated, it gives CASSQVDGGAHEQFF.